One sample yielded the 6 T cell receptor beta chains listed below, sequenced in a study of blood T cell repertoires in COVID-19. Sequencing used immunoSEQ multiplex PCR; TCRdb keeps in-frame clones, though not all of them. The sample holds under 400,000 clones, approximately 89% seen once. Sequenced: peripheral blood. All receptors come from a woman aged 55 to 70 with COVID-19, enrolled during active disease.

The chain uses TRBV18 and TRBJ2-7; 7 bases match TRBD1. The germline V gene has CDR1 KGHSH and CDR2 LQKENI. This CDR3 region has 15 residues. With 6 bases clipped from V and 1 base from J, the junction kept 9 bases outside the gene matches. The CDR3 region has the DNA TGTGCCAGCTCCAGACAGGGAGAGGCATCCTACGAGCAGTACTTC. It encodes CASSRQGEASYEQYF.

The rearrangement links TRBV24-1 to TRBJ1-2; D is uncertain. V shed 9 bases and J shed 4 bases, with 17 bases lying between them. The CDR3 totals 14 residues. Germline V lookup: CDR1 KGHDR, CDR2 SFDVKD. The CDR3 DNA sequence: TGTGCCACCTCCCACACCTCCAAGTCCTATGGCTACACCTTC. Amino acids: CATSHTSKSYGYTF.

This rearrangement joins TRBV28 to TRBJ1-4, with unresolved D. Germline CDR1 MDHEN, CDR2 SYDVKM. This CDR3 contains 14 residues. With 3 bases removed from V and 8 bases from J, the gap between germline ends came to 13 bases. The CDR3 region has the DNA TGTGCCAGCAGTTTTCGGGTCGCTGGCGAAAAACTGTTTTTT. It is translated as CASSFRVAGEKLFF.

This clone was seen a single time. The CDR3 loop is CASSVWRNTEAFF. DNA for the CDR3: TGTGCCAGCAGCGTATGGAGGAACACTGAAGCTTTCTTT. The rearrangement joins TRBV9 to TRBJ1-1; no clear D. The germline V gene has CDR1 SGDLS and CDR2 YYNGEE. V was pared by 1 base and J by 1 base, with 5 bases between. This CDR3 is 13 amino acids long.

V is TRBV29-1 and J is TRBJ1-4; maybe TRBD1 (5 bases). The CDR3 is made up of 15 amino acids. Trimming pared 0 bases from V and 9 bases from J, leaving 17 bases between. The germline CDR1 and CDR2 sequences are SQVTM and ANQGSEA. The CDR3: CSVEESGGSRKKLFF. The CDR3 DNA reads as TGCAGCGTTGAAGAGTCGGGGGGGAGTCGGAAAAAACTGTTTTTT.

The V and J genes are TRBV6-5 and TRBJ2-3, with D perhaps matching TRBD1 (6 bases). V was clipped by 6 bases and J by 2 bases, with 15 bases between them. Looked up from germline, CDR1 is MNHEY and CDR2 is SVGAGI. The CDR3 runs to 15 residues. Here the CDR3 DNA reads TGTGCCAGCAGGGGAGTTGCAGGGGCCACAGATACGCAGTATTTT. Translated, it gives CASRGVAGATDTQYF.